These 26 T cell receptor beta chains were sequenced from one sample in a study of tumor and adjacent non-tumor tissue in lung cancer (dated by TCRdb to the late 2010s). To prepare the library, multiplex PCR was applied. This sample was sequenced with an Illumina HiSeq 2500. TCRbeta libraries were built by three rounds of nested PCR using primers (Table S4), following protocols modified from ARM-PCR. TCRdb ran its own pipeline on the public reads, namely fastp trimming at Q25 and MiXCR clone calling, and kept in-frame beta chains. CDR3 protein sequences are deduplicated, and each keeps its most common genes and DNA. The table for this sample lists approximately 82,000 distinct CDR3 sequences; 76% of them were counted only once. Almost 40% of the sample is in the top ten clones. RNA was extracted from bulk unsorted tissue and checked for quality with a NanoDrop ND-1000 and an Agilent 2100. Normal lung samples were distant non-tumor tissue taken more than 3 cm from the tumor edge.

Source material: distant non-tumor lung tissue. The receptors originated from a man aged 65 to 85 with non-small cell lung cancer.

In this sample, this clonotype turned up once. The chain has TRBV6-5 and TRBJ1-1; D unclear. The CDR3 spans 16 residues. Trimming left V 6 bases short and J 3 bases short, with 20 bases between. CDR1 and CDR2 from the germline V gene are MNHEY and SVGAGI. This chain's CDR3 is CASRPDMGFGDTEAFF. For the CDR3, the DNA is TGTGCCAGCAGACCTGATATGGGATTCGGGGACACTGAAGCTTTCTTT.

The chain recombines TRBV7-9 with TRBJ2-6; weak D call: TRBD1 (8 bases). This CDR3 contains 15 residues. Germline CDR1 SEHNR, CDR2 FQNEAQ (reference sequence). Trimming stripped 3 bases from V and 8 bases from J, with 14 bases between. CDR3 sequence reads: CASSFRGRGTNVLTF. CDR3 in DNA: TGTGCCAGCAGCTTCAGGGGGCGGGGGACCAACGTCCTGACTTTC.

About this clonotype: The conserved final phenylalanine or tryptophan is absent from the CDR3, which likely points to a read error. Because the CDR3's place on the DNA is in doubt, the DNA is left out and the CDR3 is given as listed by TCRdb. This rearrangement joins TRBV6-5 to TRBJ2-7; TRBD1 is the table's D call and was not checked against the DNA. The CDR3 is 14 residues long, ends included. Germline loops: CDR1 MNHEY, CDR2 SVGAGI. CDR3 in amino acids: CASSYTGQAYEQCS.

Regarding this clonotype: A much larger clone lies one base from this, so it may be a read error. This rearrangement joins TRBV28 to TRBJ2-7, with 8 bases that match TRBD1. CDR1 is MDHEN and CDR2 is SYDVKM in the germline V gene. V dropped 6 bases and J dropped 3; count of bases not matched to a gene: 7. This CDR3 region has 14 residues. The CDR3 sequence: CASSRTGKDYEQYF. The CDR3, as DNA: TGTGCCAGCAGCAGGACAGGGAAGGACTACGAGCAGTACTTC.

On this clonotype: A read error may account for a junction end that differs from germline. The chain carries TRBV11-2 and TRBJ2-7; TRBD1 or TRBD2 may be the D gene (5 bases each). CDR1 SGHAT and CDR2 FQNNGV come from the germline V gene. The CDR3 is 15 amino acids. The CDR3 spells CTSSLDHGGRYEQYF. In DNA, the CDR3 is TGTACCAGCAGCTTAGACCATGGGGGAAGGTACGAGCAGTACTTC.

Of note for this clonotype: The junction departs from the called germline gene at one end, perhaps through a read error. The CDR3 DNA reads TGTGCCATCAGTGACCACGTGGGACTAATTGGAGGAGGTCGAGCCGTGGATTTT. Its protein product is CAISDHVGLIGGGRAVDF. The chain combines TRBV10-3 with TRBJ2-3; 7 bases match TRBD2. The germline gives CDR1 ENHRY, CDR2 SYGVKD. This CDR3 has 18 amino acids.

On this clonotype itself: An end of the junction does not agree with germline; a read error may underlie this. V usage is TRBV29-1 and J usage is TRBJ2-7, with 8 bases matching TRBD2. The CDR3 contains 11 residues. Germline V gene sequence: CDR1 SQVTM, CDR2 ANQGSEA. The CDR3 region has the DNA TGCAGCGCTAGGACTAGCAGGAAGGTTTTTTTC. It codes for CSARTSRKVFF.

For this clonotype: A junction boundary mismatches the germline segment, possibly from a read error. The chain links TRBV10-3 to TRBJ2-1; D gene unclear. The CDR3 loop spans 15 amino acids. Germline assignment: CDR1 ENHRY and CDR2 SYGVKD. In DNA, the CDR3 is TGTGCCATCAGCCAGAAGGGAAGTAGCTACAATAAGCAGTTCTTC. Amino acids: CAISQKGSSYNKQFF.

Concerning this clonotype itself: The junction shows a germline mismatch at one end, possibly a read error. The J gene is TRBJ2-2, the V gene TRBV12-3 or TRBV12-4; D is perhaps TRBD2 (5 bases). The CDR3 consists of 15 residues. The CDR3 here is CASSLQHGNVGVLFF. CDR3 nucleotides: TGTGCCAGCAGTCTCCAACATGGGAACGTCGGGGTGCTGTTTTTT.

With regard to this clonotype: The conserved phenylalanine or tryptophan is not found at the CDR3 terminus, so this likely reflects a read error. This chain links TRBV11-3 with TRBJ2-3; D is perhaps TRBD2 (5 bases). The CDR3 sequence is 15 residues long. V lost 11 bases, J lost 12 bases, and 30 bases lay in between. The V gene's germline CDR1 is SGHNT and CDR2 YENEEA. CDR3 amino acids: CARNSREVSTDNQYI. CDR3 coding DNA: TGTGCCCGCAACAGTCGGGAAGTAAGTACAGATAATCAGTATATT.

Remarks on this clonotype: One junction end does not reproduce the germline sequence, and a read error may be involved. The chain uses TRBV11-3 and TRBJ2-3; D possibly corresponds to TRBD2 (5 bases). From germline, CDR1 is SGHNT and CDR2 YENEEA. The CDR3 consists of 15 residues. CDR3 coding DNA: TGTGCCATCACCCGTCGGGAAGTACGCACAGTTACGCAGTATTTT. Encoded protein: CAITRREVRTVTQYF. The entire variable domain, with the rest obtained from reference TRBV11-3 and TRBJ2-3, is as follows: EAGVVQSPRYKIIEKKQPVAFWCNPISGHNTLYWYLQNLGQGPELLIRYENEEAVDDSQLPKDRFSAERLKGVDSTLKIQPAELGDSAVYLCAITRREVRTVTQYFGPGTRLTVL.

The chain carries TRBV5-1 and TRBJ2-5, with D unresolved. Trimming left V 0 bases short and J 6 bases short, with 6 bases between. CDR3 size: 12 residues. CDR1 is SGHRS, CDR2 YFSETQ, per germline. The CDR3 region is CASSLVGKTQYF. CDR3 sequence (DNA): TGCGCCAGCAGCTTGGTGGGGAAGACCCAGTACTTC.

Remarks on this clonotype: Just one base apart from a much larger clone, this may be a read error. The chain combines TRBV12-5 with TRBJ2-7; TRBD1 matches at 7 bases. V gave up 2 bases and J gave up 8 bases; unmatched junction bases: 15. Germline CDR1 and CDR2: LGHNT and FRNRAP. The CDR3 contains 16 residues. The CDR3 sequence: CASGLTSGTELYKQYF. The CDR3, as DNA: TGTGCTAGTGGTTTGACTTCCGGGACAGAGCTTTACAAGCAGTACTTC.

In this sample, this clonotype turned up once. A much larger clone lies one base from this, so it may be a read error. The chain employs TRBV5-1 and TRBJ2-1; 8 bases agree with TRBD1. V shed 5 bases, J shed 3 bases, and the junction held 4 bases outside the gene matches. The CDR3 runs to 14 residues. Germline V gives CDR1 SGHRS, CDR2 YFSETQ. The CDR3 sequence is CASRIGTGYNEQFF. The CDR3 DNA reads as TGCGCCAGCAGGATCGGGACAGGCTACAATGAGCAGTTCTTC.

V and J are TRBV6-5 and TRBJ1-1; D is unresolved. V was pared by 2 bases and J by 1 base, with 23 bases between. This CDR3 is 19 amino acids long. CDR1 is MNHEY, CDR2 SVGAGI, per germline. The CDR3 loop is CASSYNPRVSSSANTEAFF. The CDR3 nucleotides are TGTGCCAGCAGTTACAACCCGAGGGTATCCTCTTCCGCGAACACTGAAGCTTTCTTT.

About this clonotype: The junction departs from germline at one end; a sequencing error may be responsible. The genes are TRBV14 and TRBJ2-5; a possible D gene is TRBD2 (7 bases). This CDR3 has 11 amino acids. Looked up from germline, CDR1 is SGHDN and CDR2 is FVKESK. CDR3 amino acids: CVSSRAGTQYF. DNA for the CDR3: TGTGTCAGCAGCCGAGCGGGGACACAGTACTTC.

Comment on this clonotype: A read error is likely, as this CDR3 ends without the conserved phenylalanine or tryptophan. The DNA is omitted, as the CDR3 cannot be located on it reliably, and the CDR3 follows TCRdb's listing. This chain's CDR3 is CASSSVVRDRTYEEYY. The J gene is TRBJ2-7, the V gene TRBV5-6; the D call TRBD1 from the table was never checked on the DNA. The germline gives CDR1 SGHDT, CDR2 YYEEEE. The CDR3 is 16 amino acids long, termini counted.

Comment on this clonotype: An end of the junction differs from the germline gene, which may be a read error. This chain links TRBV2 with TRBJ2-3; 7 bases map to TRBD2. Germline CDR1 is SNHLY and CDR2 is FYNNEI. There are 14 residues in the CDR3. DNA for the CDR3: TGTGCTAGCAGCGGGATGGACGGCACAGATACGCAGTATTTT. Protein product: CASSGMDGTDTQYF.

This clonotype was seen once. A read error may account for a junction end that differs from germline. The chain is built from TRBV6-2 or TRBV6-3 and TRBJ2-2; TRBD2 is a possible D gene (6 bases). The CDR3 spans 13 residues. Germline lookup yields CDR1 MNHEY and CDR2 SVGEGT. The CDR3 DNA sequence: TGTGCCAACAGCAGAATTAACACCGGGGGGCTGTTTTTT. It codes for CANSRINTGGLFF.

This clonotype has a handful of counts. For the CDR3, the DNA is TGCGCCAGCAGCCCCCCCCCCGTAGCCAGGAACACCGGGGAGCTGTTTTTT. As protein: CASSPPPVARNTGELFF. The rearrangement links TRBV4-1 to TRBJ2-2; D is ambiguous. This CDR3 region has 17 residues. Per germline, CDR1 MGHRA and CDR2 YSYEKL. V lost 4 bases and J 1 base, leaving 16 bases between the germline ends.

V gene TRBV12-3 or TRBV12-4 combines with J gene TRBJ2-5, with TRBD2 matching 10 bases. The CDR3 is 15 residues long. V was clipped by 8 bases and J by 5 bases; unmatched bases: 11. This chain's CDR3 is CASFGLAGVVETQYF. The CDR3 DNA reads as TGTGCCAGCTTCGGGCTAGCGGGAGTTGTGGAGACCCAGTACTTC.

This clonotype was seen only a few times. This may stem from a read error, because a much larger clone lies one nucleotide away. The J gene is TRBJ2-1, the V gene TRBV11-2, with no clear D. Per germline, CDR1 SGHAT and CDR2 FQNNGV. The V and J ends lost 9 bases and 6 bases respectively, with 18 bases between them. The CDR3 runs to 14 residues. The CDR3 nucleotides read TGTGCCAGAAGCCCCCAAGGGCAGTGCAATGAGCAGTTCTTC. Protein sequence: CARSPQGQCNEQFF.

CDR3 nucleotide sequence: TGTGCCAGCAGGATAGGGGGCGAGACCGGGGAGCTGTTTTTT. Its protein is CASRIGGETGELFF. The chain recombines TRBV6-4 with TRBJ2-2, with 7 bases fitting TRBD1. CDR3 length: 14 amino acids. CDR1 and CDR2 from the germline V gene are MRHNA and SNTAGT. The trim removed 6 bases at V and 5 bases at J, leaving 6 bases unmatched.

The chain is built from TRBV11-3 and TRBJ1-1; maybe TRBD1 (5 bases). Trimming pared 2 bases from V and 5 bases from J, leaving 15 bases between. This CDR3 is built from 15 residues. Germline CDR1 is SGHNT and CDR2 is YENEEA. CDR3 sequence (DNA): TGTGCCAGCAGCTTAAACCAGGGTGGAAATACTGAAGCTTTCTTT. Translating it yields CASSLNQGGNTEAFF. Using reference TRBV11-3 and TRBJ1-1 for the parts outside the CDR3, the full variable domain is EAGVVQSPRYKIIEKKQPVAFWCNPISGHNTLYWYLQNLGQGPELLIRYENEEAVDDSQLPKDRFSAERLKGVDSTLKIQPAELGDSAVYLCASSLNQGGNTEAFFGQGTRLTVV.

Of note for this clonotype: Sequence at one end of the junction differs from germline and may be a read error. The rearrangement links TRBV4-1 to TRBJ2-1, with D tentatively TRBD2 (6 bases). The CDR3 is 17 residues long. Germline V gene lookup returns CDR1 MGHRA and CDR2 YSYEKL. CDR3 in amino acids: CASSQEAASRRANDQFF. The CDR3 DNA sequence: TGCGCCAGCAGCCAAGAAGCGGCTAGCAGGAGGGCAAATGACCAGTTCTTC.

This clonotype has only one observation. The germline gene is not matched at one end of the junction; a read error may be the cause. The rearrangement links TRBV10-2 to TRBJ2-2; a weak D match, TRBD2 (6 bases). This CDR3 comprises 13 residues. CDR1 WSHSY and CDR2 SAAADI come from the germline V gene. The CDR3, as DNA: TGCGCCAGCAGTTCCGTCAGAAGTCGGGAGCTGCGGTTT. This codes for CASSSVRSRELRF.